The 20 T cell receptor beta chains below were found in one sample sequenced in a study of blood T cell repertoires in COVID-19. The method was immunoSEQ multiplex PCR; TCRdb's version includes in-frame clones alone and lacks a portion of them. The sample contains about 99,000 clones, about nine tenths of which appear only once. The sequenced sample consisted of peripheral blood. The receptors shown here come from a woman over 75 in a cohort sampled during active COVID-19.

The V gene is TRBV7-8, the J gene TRBJ2-7; 8 positions match TRBD2. V was pared by 8 bases and J by 3 bases, with 9 bases of the junction left unmatched. This CDR3 has 14 amino acids. The germline CDR1 and CDR2 sequences are SGHVS and FQNEAQ. This CDR3 is CASGGGLENYEQYF. Here the CDR3 DNA reads TGTGCCAGCGGCGGGGGGCTGGAGAACTACGAGCAGTACTTC.

The chain combines TRBV14 with TRBJ2-1, with 7 bases lining up with TRBD1. The germline V gene encodes CDR1 SGHDN and CDR2 FVKESK. Losses at the gene ends were 1 base for V and 10 bases for J; bases not matched to a gene: 13. The CDR3 loop spans 16 amino acids. CDR3 sequence: CASSQGGGRTAWEQFF. In DNA, the CDR3 is TGTGCCAGCAGCCAAGGAGGGGGCCGGACGGCGTGGGAGCAGTTCTTC.

This clone has a single count. The gene calls are TRBV27 and TRBJ1-2; no definite D call. The CDR3 sequence is 13 residues long. Looked up from germline, CDR1 is MNHEY and CDR2 is SMNVEV (reference sequence). Between the trimmed V and J ends, which lost 4 bases and 8 bases, there was a span of 14 bases. The CDR3 nucleotides are TGTGCCAGCAGTTCCCAGGCTCGGGGAGGCTACACCTTC. It encodes CASSSQARGGYTF.

The chain uses TRBV27 and TRBJ2-1; TRBD2 is a possible D gene (6 bases). Germline CDR1 and CDR2: MNHEY and SMNVEV (reference sequence). The germline V and J ends were trimmed by 3 bases and 6 bases, with 12 bases remaining between them. This CDR3 region has 14 residues. Written as DNA, the CDR3 is TGTGCCAGCAGTTTCCCGGGTAGCGGCAATGAGCAGTTCTTC. Its protein product is CASSFPGSGNEQFF.

The chain links TRBV2 to TRBJ2-1; 7 bases line up with TRBD2. CDR3 length: 15 amino acids. V shed 6 bases and J 2 bases; nucleotides not matched to a gene: 7. Germline CDR1 SNHLY, CDR2 FYNNEI. This chain's CDR3 is CASSQQRGAYNEQFF. The CDR3 nucleotides are TGTGCCAGCAGCCAACAGCGGGGCGCCTACAATGAGCAGTTCTTC. The full variable domain, its missing parts supplied by reference TRBV2 and TRBJ2-1, is EPEVTQTPSHQVTQMGQEVILRCVPISNHLYFYWYRQILGQKVEFLVSFYNNEISEKSEIFDDQFSVERPDGSNFTLKIRSTKLEDSAMYFCASSQQRGAYNEQFFGPGTRLTVL.

This rearrangement joins TRBV5-1 to TRBJ1-3; TRBD1 agrees at 9 bases. Germline CDR1 reads SGHRS; CDR2 reads YFSETQ. Germline trimming cut 5 bases from V and 1 base from J; bases unmatched to any gene: 10. This CDR3 has 17 residues. CDR3 nucleotides: TGCGCCAGCAGTCGCCAGGGACAGGGCGCATCTGGAAACACCATATATTTT. Protein sequence: CASSRQGQGASGNTIYF.

As for this clone: An end of the junction differs from the germline gene, which may be a read error. The sample has other DNA sequences that encode this CDR3 too. This chain links TRBV15 with TRBJ1-3, with 7 bases matching TRBD1. This CDR3 has 15 amino acids. Germline assignment: CDR1 LNHNV and CDR2 YYDKDF (reference sequence). Here the CDR3 reads CATSRVGQSGNTIYF. DNA of the CDR3: TGCGCCACCAGCAGAGTGGGACAGTCTGGAAACACCATATATTTT.

This clone was found once. The chain joins TRBV6-6 to TRBJ1-5; the match to TRBD1 covers 8 bases. This CDR3 contains 15 residues. Losses at the gene ends were 3 bases for V and 5 bases for J; bases not matched to a gene: 6. CDR1 and CDR2 from the germline V gene are MNHNY and SVGAGI (reference sequence). The CDR3 loop is CASSYRAGGDQPQHF. The DNA of the CDR3 is TGTGCCAGCAGTTATCGGGCAGGGGGCGATCAGCCCCAGCATTTT.

V and J are TRBV6-5 and TRBJ2-2; possibly TRBD1 for D (5 bases). This CDR3 comprises 15 residues. Germline CDR1 is MNHEY and CDR2 is SVGAGI. Trimming shortened V by 8 bases and J by 4 bases, and 17 bases separated the two germline ends. As DNA, the CDR3 is TGTGCCAGCGAACCCTTGGCAGGGTCCACCGGGGAGCTGTTTTTT. Protein: CASEPLAGSTGELFF.

The rearrangement links TRBV7-9 to TRBJ1-1, with 8 bases aligning to TRBD1. Germline CDR1 reads SEHNR; CDR2 reads FQNEAQ (reference sequence). This CDR3 is 15 amino acids long. V was clipped by 5 bases and J by 5 bases; unmatched bases: 10. For the CDR3, the DNA is TGTGCCAGCAGCCTCTCAGGAACAGGGGGAACTGAAGCTTTCTTT. Its translation: CASSLSGTGGTEAFF.

The rearrangement uses TRBV4-2 and TRBJ2-2; 13 bases are shared with TRBD2. The ends lost 0 bases at V and 5 bases at J; junction bases unmatched: 9. This CDR3 spans 19 amino acids. CDR1 and CDR2 (germline): LGHNA, YNFKEQ. CDR3: CASSQEGTSGRAYTGELFF. CDR3 coding DNA: TGTGCCAGCAGCCAAGAAGGCACTAGCGGGAGGGCCTATACCGGGGAGCTGTTTTTT.

The count of this clone is one. This chain connects TRBV19 to TRBJ1-3, with a weak D call TRBD1 (5 bases). The germline V and J ends were trimmed by 2 bases and 4 bases, with 15 bases remaining between them. Germline loops: CDR1 LNHDA, CDR2 SQIVND (reference sequence). The CDR3 spans 16 residues. The CDR3 DNA is TGTGCCAGTAGTATAATCCCAGGGCATGGAGGAAACACCATATATTTT. Its protein is CASSIIPGHGGNTIYF.

CDR3 loop: CASSPNRGDDQPQHF. The CDR3 DNA reads as TGTGCCAGCTCACCAAACAGGGGCGACGACCAGCCCCAGCATTTT. J is TRBJ1-5 and V is TRBV18, with 7 bases aligning to TRBD1. In germline, CDR1 is KGHSH, CDR2 LQKENI. Trimming took 2 bases from V and 7 from J; bases not matched to a gene: 8. The length of the CDR3 is 15 residues. The full variable domain, with the rest looked up from reference TRBV18 and TRBJ1-5, is NAGVMQNPRHLVRRRGQEARLRCSPMKGHSHVYWYRQLPEEGLKFMVYLQKENIIDESGMPKERFSAEFPKEGPSILRIQQVVRGDSAAYFCASSPNRGDDQPQHFGDGTRLSIL.

The V call is TRBV6-2 or TRBV6-3, the J call TRBJ2-2; no firm D call. The CDR3 totals 15 residues. CDR1 is MNHEY, CDR2 SVGEGT, per germline. Trimming removed 2 bases at V and 5 bases at J, with 12 bases between. The CDR3 sequence: CASSYGLLRTGELFF. In nucleotides, the CDR3 is TGTGCCAGCAGTTACGGCTTACTACGTACCGGGGAGCTGTTTTTT.

This clone showed up just once. The junction and the germline gene differ at one end; a read error may be behind it. This rearrangement joins TRBV3-1 (or the pseudogene TRBV3-2) to TRBJ2-5; a possible D gene is TRBD1 (6 bases). CDR1 and CDR2 (germline): LGHDT, YNNKEL (reference sequence). The length of the CDR3 is 15 residues. CDR3 sequence reads: CASNQVARGQETQYF. For the CDR3, the DNA is TGTGCCAGCAACCAAGTAGCGAGGGGGCAAGAGACCCAGTACTTC.

This clone occurred a few times. The sample has other DNA sequences that encode this CDR3 too. The chain has TRBV2 and TRBJ1-2; D unresolved. The CDR3 runs to 13 residues. Germline V gene lookup returns CDR1 SNHLY and CDR2 FYNNEI. The ends were cut back, 0 bases at V and 5 bases at J, with 7 bases in the middle. CDR3: CASSEARGYGYTF. CDR3 in DNA: TGTGCCAGCAGTGAAGCGCGAGGTTATGGCTACACCTTC. The variable domain in full, completed from reference TRBV2 and TRBJ1-2, reads EPEVTQTPSHQVTQMGQEVILRCVPISNHLYFYWYRQILGQKVEFLVSFYNNEISEKSEIFDDQFSVERPDGSNFTLKIRSTKLEDSAMYFCASSEARGYGYTFGSGTRLTVV.

The chain combines TRBV30 with TRBJ1-1; unclear D gene. The CDR3 is 12 amino acids. Between the trimmed V and J ends, which lost 3 bases and 4 bases, there was a span of 9 bases. Germline V CDR1 and CDR2: GTSNPN, SVGIG (reference sequence). The CDR3 loop is CAWRFGSTEAFF. CDR3 coding DNA: TGTGCCTGGAGATTCGGGTCCACTGAAGCTTTCTTT.

The chain has TRBV7-3 and TRBJ2-2; TRBD2 might be the D (5 bases). Trimming stripped 2 bases from V and 4 bases from J, with 8 bases between. This CDR3 has 14 amino acids. Germline CDR1 is SGHTA and CDR2 is FQGTGA. The CDR3 loop is CASSLFRGTGELFF. The CDR3 DNA reads as TGTGCCAGCAGCTTATTTCGGGGCACCGGGGAGCTGTTTTTT.

V is TRBV9 and J is TRBJ2-7; 11 positions agree with TRBD2. The germline V gene encodes CDR1 SGDLS and CDR2 YYNGEE. This CDR3 contains 14 residues. V shed 3 bases, J shed 3 bases, and the junction held 2 bases outside the gene matches. As DNA, the CDR3 is TGTGCCAGCAGCGATACTAGCGGGGGCTACGAGCAGTACTTC. Encoded protein: CASSDTSGGYEQYF.

V usage is TRBV5-6 and J usage is TRBJ2-5, with TRBD2 matching over 12 bases. There are 16 residues in the CDR3. In germline, CDR1 is SGHDT, CDR2 YYEEEE. Trimming cost V 1 base and J 7 bases; bases outside gene matches: 8. CDR3 nucleotides: TGTGCCAGCAGCTTGACTAGCGGGGGGCTCACGGGGACCCAGTACTTC. It is translated as CASSLTSGGLTGTQYF.